Detailed here is one T cell receptor (beta chain). Trimming took off 3 bases at V and 2 bases at J, with 11 bases between the two ends. The germline V gene encodes CDR1 SGHRS and CDR2 YFSETQ. This CDR3 is built from 15 residues. This sample was included in a study of blood T cell repertoires in COVID-19. About the research overall: T cells, B-cell-depleted T cells, or PBMCs provided the cDNA or gDNA that served as material.

The participants were between roughly 18 and 100 years old and came from about two dozen US areas. Cohorts were based on clinical histories the participants reported. Original methodology: Counts of nucleated cells, estimated from reference gene primer amplification, were obtained. Profiling relied on immunoSEQ multiplex PCR, and the TCRdb table lists in-frame clones only, not all of them. V, J and clone size were drawn from that table, and D and trimming were deduced from the DNA. The table has more than 40,000 clones, about 88% seen once. This chain links TRBV5-1 with TRBJ2-2; D possibly corresponds to TRBD1 (6 bases). The sample taken for sequencing was PBMCs or T cells enriched from blood (not recorded which). The receptor was isolated from a woman aged 45-65 years who had recovered from COVID-19. CDR3 loop: CASSSNRENTGELFF. CDR3 DNA: TGCGCCAGCAGCTCAAACAGGGAAAACACCGGGGAGCTGTTTTTT.